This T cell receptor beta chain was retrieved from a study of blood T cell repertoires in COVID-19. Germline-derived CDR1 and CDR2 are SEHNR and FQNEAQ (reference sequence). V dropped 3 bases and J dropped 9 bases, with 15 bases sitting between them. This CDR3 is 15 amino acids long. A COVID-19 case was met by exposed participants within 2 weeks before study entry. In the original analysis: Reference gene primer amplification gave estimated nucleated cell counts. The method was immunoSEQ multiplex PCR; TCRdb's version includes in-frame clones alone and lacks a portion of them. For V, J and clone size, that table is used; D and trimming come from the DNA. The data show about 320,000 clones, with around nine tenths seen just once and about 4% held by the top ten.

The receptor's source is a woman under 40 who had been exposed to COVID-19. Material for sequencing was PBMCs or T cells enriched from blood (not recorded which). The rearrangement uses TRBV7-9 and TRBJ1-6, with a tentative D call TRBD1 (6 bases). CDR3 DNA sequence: TGTGCCAGCAGCTTCGGCAGGGGCGGGAGTTCACCCCTCCACTTT. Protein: CASSFGRGGSSPLHF.